Listed below are T cell receptor beta chains from one sample, sequenced in a study of cytomegalovirus exposure and HLA in healthy donors. Assay used: immunoSEQ multiplex PCR; TCRdb lists only in-frame clones, some missing. The sample carries some 140,000 clones, nearly 90% recorded once. Source material: PBMCs. The receptors stem from a woman between 18 and 30 years old in good health and CMV-seropositive. The CDR3 runs from the conserved cysteine through the conserved F or W. Fields, in order: D gene, J gene, V gene, clone size, CDR3 DNA, CDR3 protein. The D gene is left open where the match is weak. Where a row states a size, it is once, few, many or the class of an expanded clone; other rows omit it.

d_call: NA; j_call: TRBJ1-1; v_call: TRBV27; clone_size: NA; cdr3_nt: TGTGCCAGCAGTATACAGGGGAACACTGAAGCTTTCTTT; cdr3_aa: CASSIQGNTEAFF
d_call: NA; j_call: TRBJ2-1; v_call: TRBV13; clone_size: NA; cdr3_nt: TGTGCCAGCAGCTCACGGGCAGGGGCGTCCTACAATGAGCAGTTCTTC; cdr3_aa: CASSSRAGASYNEQFF
d_call: NA; j_call: TRBJ1-1; v_call: TRBV9; clone_size: NA; cdr3_nt: TGTGCCAGCAGCCCCCCGGTAGCGGCCACTGAAGCTTTCTTT; cdr3_aa: CASSPPVAATEAFF
d_call: NA; j_call: TRBJ2-3; v_call: TRBV10-1; clone_size: once; cdr3_nt: TGCGCCAGCAGTGAGTCGGACAGAATGGGGCAGTATTTT; cdr3_aa: CASSESDRMGQYF
d_call: NA; j_call: TRBJ2-7; v_call: TRBV5-1; clone_size: NA; cdr3_nt: TGCGCCAGCAGCTTGGGGGGCAGCTCCTACGAGCAGTACTTC; cdr3_aa: CASSLGGSSYEQYF
d_call: TRBD1; j_call: TRBJ1-5; v_call: TRBV5-1; clone_size: NA; cdr3_nt: TGCGCCAGCAGCTTGGAGGGACAGGGTAGGGATCAGCCCCAGCATTTT; cdr3_aa: CASSLEGQGRDQPQHF
d_call: TRBD2; j_call: TRBJ2-3; v_call: TRBV10-3; clone_size: NA; cdr3_nt: TGTGCCATCAGTGCTACTAGCGGTAGCACAGATACGCAGTATTTT; cdr3_aa: CAISATSGSTDTQYF
d_call: NA; j_call: TRBJ1-2; v_call: TRBV7-2; clone_size: once; cdr3_nt: TGTGCCAGCAGCTTAGAACAGTCGCTCCGTGGCTACACCTTC; cdr3_aa: CASSLEQSLRGYTF
d_call: NA; j_call: TRBJ2-5; v_call: TRBV5-8; clone_size: NA; cdr3_nt: TGTGCCAGCAACGATGTGGACAGTCAAAAGACCCAGTACTTC; cdr3_aa: CASNDVDSQKTQYF
d_call: NA; j_call: TRBJ2-3; v_call: TRBV4-2; clone_size: NA; cdr3_nt: TGTGCCAGCAGCCAGGGGGGGCCCCCCGATACGCAGTATTTT; cdr3_aa: CASSQGGPPDTQYF
d_call: TRBD1; j_call: TRBJ1-6; v_call: TRBV4-1; clone_size: once; cdr3_nt: TGCGCCAGCAGCCAAGACCAGACAGGGAAGCATTCACCCCTCCACTTT; cdr3_aa: CASSQDQTGKHSPLHF
d_call: NA; j_call: TRBJ2-5; v_call: TRBV18; clone_size: NA; cdr3_nt: TGTGCCAGCTCACCACCGTGGAAGGGGAAGTACCAAGAGACCCAGTACTTC; cdr3_aa: CASSPPWKGKYQETQYF
d_call: TRBD2; j_call: TRBJ2-1; v_call: TRBV11-3; clone_size: NA; cdr3_nt: TGTGCCAGCAGTTCCCCGGGGGCTAGCGGGGGCCTGAGCTCCTACAATGAGCAGTTCTTC; cdr3_aa: CASSSPGASGGLSSYNEQFF
d_call: NA; j_call: TRBJ1-6; v_call: TRBV6-5; clone_size: NA; cdr3_nt: TGTGCCAGCAGTTACAGTAGCCCCCCCTATAATTCACCCCTCCACTTT; cdr3_aa: CASSYSSPPYNSPLHF
d_call: TRBD2; j_call: TRBJ2-4; v_call: TRBV11-2; clone_size: NA; cdr3_nt: TGTGCCAGCAGCTTAGCTCGTCTTATGGGGGAGGGAGCCAAAAACATTCAGTACTTC; cdr3_aa: CASSLARLMGEGAKNIQYF